The sample holds one count of the clone carrying this T cell receptor (beta chain). What it binds is not known. The data were taken from a study of blood T cells in healthy people across ages. Whole-study results and caveats: Higher diversity and more naive CD4+ cells were features of long-lived donors, compared to aged donors. As naive T cell percentage varied, TCR beta diversity correlated strongly with it. TCR beta diversity, measured per million T cells, fell in a roughly linear way with age.

Healthy Caucasians from Russia aged roughly 6 to 95 served as donors. Alongside a J-beta primer mix, a sample-barcoded 5' primer served in a second PCR lasting about 7 to 12 cycles. TCRdb used MiXCR to reprocess the 5' RACE reads, holding one entry per CDR3 protein. The sample holds 550,000 to 600,000 distinct CDR3 sequences, 40% to 55% seen once. The CDR3 is made up of 15 amino acids. Trimming removed 5 bases from V and 11 bases from J; junction bases left unmatched: 9. The specimen sequenced was blood. This chain links TRBV12-3 or TRBV12-4 with TRBJ2-5; 15 nucleotides align to TRBD2. The clonotype comes from an elderly man in good health. CDR3 loop: CASSAGLAGGSEQYF. The CDR3 DNA is TGTGCCAGCAGTGCGGGACTAGCGGGGGGTAGTGAGCAGTACTTC.